Following are 2 T cell receptor beta chains from one sample sequenced in a study of blood T cell repertoires in COVID-19. Here immunoSEQ multiplex PCR was the method, and the copy in TCRdb shows in-frame clones only, minus some. The data hold approximately 350,000 clones, with around nine tenths observed a single time. The sample consisted of peripheral blood. The receptors derive from a young woman who had recovered from COVID-19.

V gene TRBV11-3 combines with J gene TRBJ2-5, with unresolved D. With 5 bases removed from V and 5 bases from J, the gap between germline ends came to 6 bases. Germline CDR1 and CDR2: SGHNT and YENEEA. The CDR3 covers 11 residues. CDR3 loop: CASSIQETQYF. CDR3 coding DNA: TGTGCCAGCAGCATACAGGAGACCCAGTACTTC.

The genes are TRBV16 and TRBJ1-1; weak D call: TRBD1 (6 bases). The CDR3 is 13 residues long. Germline CDR1 and CDR2: KGHSY and FQNENV. Between the trimmed V and J ends, which lost 9 bases and 0 bases, there was a span of 11 bases. For the CDR3, the DNA is TGTGCCAGTGAACAGGGTCTGAACACTGAAGCTTTCTTT. It codes for CASEQGLNTEAFF.